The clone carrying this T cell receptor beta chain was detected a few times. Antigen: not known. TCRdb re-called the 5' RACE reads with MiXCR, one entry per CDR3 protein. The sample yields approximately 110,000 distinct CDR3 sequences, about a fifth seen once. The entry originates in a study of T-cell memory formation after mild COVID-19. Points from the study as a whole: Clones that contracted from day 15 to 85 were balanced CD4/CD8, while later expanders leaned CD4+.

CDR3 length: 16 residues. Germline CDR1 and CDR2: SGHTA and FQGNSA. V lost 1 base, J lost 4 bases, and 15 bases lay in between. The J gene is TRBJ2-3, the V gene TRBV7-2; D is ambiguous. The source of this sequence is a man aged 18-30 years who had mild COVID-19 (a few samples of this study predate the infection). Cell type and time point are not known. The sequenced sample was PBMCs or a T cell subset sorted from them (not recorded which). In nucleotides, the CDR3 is TGTGCCAGCAGCTTAGTCTTGGTGTTTGGGGCAGATACGCAGTATTTT. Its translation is CASSLVLVFGADTQYF.